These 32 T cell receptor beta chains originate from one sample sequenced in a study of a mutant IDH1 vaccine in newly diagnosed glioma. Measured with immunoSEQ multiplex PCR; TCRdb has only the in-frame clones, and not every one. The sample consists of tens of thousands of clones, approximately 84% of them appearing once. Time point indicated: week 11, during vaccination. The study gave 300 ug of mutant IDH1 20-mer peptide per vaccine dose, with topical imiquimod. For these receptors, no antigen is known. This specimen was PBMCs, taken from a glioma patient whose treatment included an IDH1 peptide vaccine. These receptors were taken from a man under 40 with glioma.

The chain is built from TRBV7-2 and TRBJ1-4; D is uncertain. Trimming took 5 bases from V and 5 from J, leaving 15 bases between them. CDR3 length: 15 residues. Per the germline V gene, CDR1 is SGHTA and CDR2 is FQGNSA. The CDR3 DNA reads TGTGCCAGCAGCCTTGCGGGGATTACGAATGAAAAACTGTTTTTT. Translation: CASSLAGITNEKLFF.

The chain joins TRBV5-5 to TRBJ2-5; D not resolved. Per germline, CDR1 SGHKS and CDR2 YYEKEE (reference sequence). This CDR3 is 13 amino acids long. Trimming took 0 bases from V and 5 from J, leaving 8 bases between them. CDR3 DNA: TGTGCCAGCAGCTTGGACCTGGAGGAGACCCAGTACTTC. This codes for CASSLDLEETQYF.

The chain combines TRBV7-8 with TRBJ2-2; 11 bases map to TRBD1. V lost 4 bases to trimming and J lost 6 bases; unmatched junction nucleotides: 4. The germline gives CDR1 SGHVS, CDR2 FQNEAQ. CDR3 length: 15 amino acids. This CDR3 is CASSWGQGGSGELFF. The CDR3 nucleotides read TGTGCCAGCAGCTGGGGACAGGGGGGGTCCGGGGAGCTGTTTTTT.

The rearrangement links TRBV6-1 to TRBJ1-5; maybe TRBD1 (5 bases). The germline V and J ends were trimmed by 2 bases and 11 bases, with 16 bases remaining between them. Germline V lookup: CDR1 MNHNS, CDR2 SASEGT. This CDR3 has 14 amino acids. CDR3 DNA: TGTGCCAGCAGTGAACTGGGGGTGGTAGTAGCCCAGCATTTT. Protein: CASSELGVVVAQHF.

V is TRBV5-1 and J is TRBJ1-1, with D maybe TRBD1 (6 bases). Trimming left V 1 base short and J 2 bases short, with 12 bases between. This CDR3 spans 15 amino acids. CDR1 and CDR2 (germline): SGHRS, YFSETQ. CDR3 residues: CASSLIPGVNTEAFF. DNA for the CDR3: TGCGCCAGCAGCTTGATTCCAGGGGTAAACACTGAAGCTTTCTTT.

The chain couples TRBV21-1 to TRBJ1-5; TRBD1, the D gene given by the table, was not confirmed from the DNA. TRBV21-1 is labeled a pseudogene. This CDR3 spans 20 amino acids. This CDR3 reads CASTVRKRGHSTYSNQPQHF. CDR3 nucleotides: TGTGCCAGCACTGTCAGGAAAAGGGGCCACTCAACATATAGCAATCAGCCCCAGCATTTT.

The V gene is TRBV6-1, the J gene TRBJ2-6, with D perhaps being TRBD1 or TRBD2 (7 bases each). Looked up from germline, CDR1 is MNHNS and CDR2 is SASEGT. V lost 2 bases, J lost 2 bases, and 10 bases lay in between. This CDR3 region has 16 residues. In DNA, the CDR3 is TGTGCCAGCAGTGAACCAGGGGGGGCTGGGGCCAACGTCCTGACTTTC. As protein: CASSEPGGAGANVLTF.

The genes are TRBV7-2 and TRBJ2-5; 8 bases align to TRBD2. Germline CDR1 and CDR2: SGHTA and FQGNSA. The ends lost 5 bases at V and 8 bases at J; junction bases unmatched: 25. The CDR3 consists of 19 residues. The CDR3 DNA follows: TGTGCCAGCAGCCCTTCGATTCAATCCTGGAGCGCCGGGGGGGAAACCCAGTACTTC. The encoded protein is CASSPSIQSWSAGGETQYF.

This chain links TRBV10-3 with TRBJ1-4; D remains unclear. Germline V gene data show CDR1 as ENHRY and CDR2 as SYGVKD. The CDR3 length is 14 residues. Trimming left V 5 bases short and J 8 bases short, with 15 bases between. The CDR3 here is CAISSTQGGEKLFF. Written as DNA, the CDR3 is TGTGCCATCAGTTCCACCCAAGGTGGGGAAAAACTGTTTTTT.

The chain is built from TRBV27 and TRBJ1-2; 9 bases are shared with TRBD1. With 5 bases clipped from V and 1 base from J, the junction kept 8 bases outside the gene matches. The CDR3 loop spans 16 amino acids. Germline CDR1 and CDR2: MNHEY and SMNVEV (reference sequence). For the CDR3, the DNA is TGTGCCAGCAGTATGCAGGGACAGGGAAGTAACTATGGCTACACCTTC. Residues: CASSMQGQGSNYGYTF.

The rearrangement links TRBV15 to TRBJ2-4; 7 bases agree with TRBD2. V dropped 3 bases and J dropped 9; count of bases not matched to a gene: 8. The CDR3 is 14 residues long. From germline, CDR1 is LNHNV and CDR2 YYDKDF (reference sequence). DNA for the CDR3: TGTGCCACCAGCAGGCCGGGGGGAGTCGTCATTCAGTACTTC. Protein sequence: CATSRPGGVVIQYF.

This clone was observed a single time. CDR3 protein: CASSLAGNYGYTF. The CDR3 DNA reads TGTGCCAGCAGCTTGGCAGGGAACTATGGCTACACCTTC. This chain connects TRBV5-4 to TRBJ1-2; possibly TRBD1 for D (5 bases). Trimming took off 0 bases at V and 2 bases at J, with 5 bases between the two ends. The CDR3 consists of 13 residues. Per germline, CDR1 SGHNT and CDR2 YYREEE (reference sequence).

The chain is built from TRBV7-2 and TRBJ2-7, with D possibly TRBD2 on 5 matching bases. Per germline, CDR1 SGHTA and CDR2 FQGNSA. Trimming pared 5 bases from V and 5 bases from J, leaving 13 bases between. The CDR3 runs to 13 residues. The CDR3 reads CASSRRAGHEQYF. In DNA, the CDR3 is TGTGCCAGCAGCCGGCGGGCGGGCCACGAGCAGTACTTC.

CDR3 loop: CAISESGYPTGTQYF. CDR3 nucleotide sequence: TGTGCCATCAGTGAGAGTGGCTACCCGACAGGGACCCAGTACTTC. The chain combines TRBV10-3 with TRBJ2-5; the D gene is possibly TRBD1 (6 bases). The CDR3 runs 15 residues. Germline V gives CDR1 ENHRY, CDR2 SYGVKD. With 2 bases removed from V and 7 bases from J, the gap between germline ends came to 17 bases.

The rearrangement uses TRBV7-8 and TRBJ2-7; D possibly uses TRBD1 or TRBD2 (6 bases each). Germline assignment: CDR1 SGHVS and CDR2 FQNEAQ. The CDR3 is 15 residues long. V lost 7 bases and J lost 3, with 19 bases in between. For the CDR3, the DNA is TGTGCCAGCAAAGGGGGGTGGTTGAGCCACTACGAGCAGTACTTC. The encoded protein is CASKGGWLSHYEQYF.

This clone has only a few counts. The CDR3 reads CASRGNTEAFF. The CDR3 nucleotides read TGCGCCAGCAGGGGGAACACTGAAGCTTTCTTT. The chain uses TRBV5-1 and TRBJ1-1; D gene uncertain. Trimming removed 5 bases from V and 1 base from J, with 3 bases in between. CDR1 and CDR2 (germline): SGHRS, YFSETQ. There are 11 residues in the CDR3.

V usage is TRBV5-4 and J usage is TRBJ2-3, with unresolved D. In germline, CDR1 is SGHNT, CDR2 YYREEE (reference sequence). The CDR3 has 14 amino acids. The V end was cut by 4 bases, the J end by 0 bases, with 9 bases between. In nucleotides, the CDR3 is TGTGCCAGCAGCCGCCGGTCTAGCACAGATACGCAGTATTTT. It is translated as CASSRRSSTDTQYF.

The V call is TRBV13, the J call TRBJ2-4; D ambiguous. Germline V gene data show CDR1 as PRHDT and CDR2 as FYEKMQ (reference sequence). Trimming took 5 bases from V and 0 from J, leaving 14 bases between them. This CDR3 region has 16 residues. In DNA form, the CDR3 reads TGTGCCAGCAGCCCCCGGCGGAGAGTAGCCAAAAACATTCAGTACTTC. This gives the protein CASSPRRRVAKNIQYF. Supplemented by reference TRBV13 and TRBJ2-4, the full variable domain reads AAGVIQSPRHLIKEKRETATLKCYPIPRHDTVYWYQQGPGQDPQFLISFYEKMQSDKGSIPDRFSAQQFSDYHSELNMSSLELGDSALYFCASSPRRRVAKNIQYFGAGTRLSVL.

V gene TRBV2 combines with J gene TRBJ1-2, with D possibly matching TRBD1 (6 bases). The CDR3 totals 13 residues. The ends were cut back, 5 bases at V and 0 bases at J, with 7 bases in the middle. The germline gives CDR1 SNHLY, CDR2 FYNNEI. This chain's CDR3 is CASSRQANYGYTF. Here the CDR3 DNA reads TGTGCCAGCAGTAGACAGGCTAACTATGGCTACACCTTC.

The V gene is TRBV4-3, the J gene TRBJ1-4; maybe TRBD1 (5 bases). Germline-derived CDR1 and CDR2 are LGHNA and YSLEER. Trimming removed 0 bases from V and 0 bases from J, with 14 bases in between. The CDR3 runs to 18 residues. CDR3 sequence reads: CASSQDGRQGPTNEKLFF. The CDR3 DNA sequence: TGCGCCAGCAGCCAAGATGGAAGGCAGGGCCCAACTAATGAAAAACTGTTTTTT.

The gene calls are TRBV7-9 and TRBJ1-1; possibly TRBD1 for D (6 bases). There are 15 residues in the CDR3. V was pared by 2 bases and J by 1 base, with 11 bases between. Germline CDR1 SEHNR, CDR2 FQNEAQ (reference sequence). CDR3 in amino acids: CASSLQGSRNTEAFF. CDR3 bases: TGTGCCAGCAGCTTACAGGGGTCAAGGAACACTGAAGCTTTCTTT.

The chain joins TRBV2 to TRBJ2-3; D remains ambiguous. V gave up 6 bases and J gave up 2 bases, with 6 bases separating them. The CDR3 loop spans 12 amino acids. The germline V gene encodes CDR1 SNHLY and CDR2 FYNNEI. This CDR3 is CASRPNTDTQYF. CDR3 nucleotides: TGTGCCAGCAGGCCCAACACAGATACGCAGTATTTT.

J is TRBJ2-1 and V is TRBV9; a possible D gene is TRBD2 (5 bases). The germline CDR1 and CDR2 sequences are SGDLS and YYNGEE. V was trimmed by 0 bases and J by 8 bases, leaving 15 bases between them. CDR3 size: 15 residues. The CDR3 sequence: CASSVGVGEGYEQFF. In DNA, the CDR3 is TGTGCCAGCAGCGTAGGAGTGGGAGAAGGCTATGAGCAGTTCTTC.

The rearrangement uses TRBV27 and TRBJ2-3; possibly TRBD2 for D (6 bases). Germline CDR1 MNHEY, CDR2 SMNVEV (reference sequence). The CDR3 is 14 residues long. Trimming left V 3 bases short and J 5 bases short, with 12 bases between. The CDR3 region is CASSFAGIGDTQYF. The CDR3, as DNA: TGTGCCAGCAGTTTCGCGGGGATAGGAGATACGCAGTATTTT.

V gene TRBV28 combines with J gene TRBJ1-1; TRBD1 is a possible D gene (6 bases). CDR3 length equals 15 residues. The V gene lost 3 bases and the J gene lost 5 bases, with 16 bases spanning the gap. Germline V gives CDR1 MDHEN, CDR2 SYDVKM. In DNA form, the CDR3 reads TGTGCCAGCAGTTTTTCTGTTCAAAGGGGGACTGAAGCTTTCTTT. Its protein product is CASSFSVQRGTEAFF.

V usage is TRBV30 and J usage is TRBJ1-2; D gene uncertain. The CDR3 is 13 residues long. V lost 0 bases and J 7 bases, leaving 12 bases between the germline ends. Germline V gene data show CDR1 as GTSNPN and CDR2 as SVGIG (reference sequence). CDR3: CAWSVRMGSGYTF. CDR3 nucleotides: TGTGCCTGGAGTGTACGAATGGGAAGTGGCTACACCTTC.

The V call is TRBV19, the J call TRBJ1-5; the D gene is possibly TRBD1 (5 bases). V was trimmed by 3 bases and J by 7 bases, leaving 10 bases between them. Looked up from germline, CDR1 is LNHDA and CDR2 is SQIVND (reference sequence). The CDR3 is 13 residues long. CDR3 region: CASSIPGLQPQHF. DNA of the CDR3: TGTGCCAGTAGTATTCCGGGACTGCAGCCCCAGCATTTT. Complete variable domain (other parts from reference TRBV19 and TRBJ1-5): DGGITQSPKYLFRKEGQNVTLSCEQNLNHDAMYWYRQDPGQGLRLIYYSQIVNDFQKGDIAEGYSVSREKKESFPLTVTSAQKNPTAFYLCASSIPGLQPQHFGDGTRLSIL.

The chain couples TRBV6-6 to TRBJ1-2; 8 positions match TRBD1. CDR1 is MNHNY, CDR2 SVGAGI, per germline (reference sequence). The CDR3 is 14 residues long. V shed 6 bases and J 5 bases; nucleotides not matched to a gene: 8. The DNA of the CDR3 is TGTGCCAGCAGGGAGGACAGGGATAATTATGGCTACACCTTC. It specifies CASREDRDNYGYTF.

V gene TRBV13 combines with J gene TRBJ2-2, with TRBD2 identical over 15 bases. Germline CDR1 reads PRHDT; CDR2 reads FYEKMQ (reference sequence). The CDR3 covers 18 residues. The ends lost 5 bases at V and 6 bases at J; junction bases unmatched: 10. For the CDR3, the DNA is TGTGCCAGCAGCCTTGGACTAGCGGGAGGGCATCGACCCGGGGAGCTGTTTTTT. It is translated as CASSLGLAGGHRPGELFF.

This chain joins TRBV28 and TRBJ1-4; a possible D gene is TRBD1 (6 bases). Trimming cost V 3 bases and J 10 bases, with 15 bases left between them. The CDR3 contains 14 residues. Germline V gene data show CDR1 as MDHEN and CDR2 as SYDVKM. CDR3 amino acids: CASSFGGPTGKLFF. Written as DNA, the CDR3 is TGTGCCAGCAGTTTTGGGGGCCCTACCGGAAAACTGTTTTTT.

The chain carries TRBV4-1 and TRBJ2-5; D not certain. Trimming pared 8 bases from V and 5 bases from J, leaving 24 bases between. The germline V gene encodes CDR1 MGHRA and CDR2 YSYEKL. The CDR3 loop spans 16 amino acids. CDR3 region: CASRSKVGAVVETQYF. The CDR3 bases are TGCGCCAGCCGCTCCAAAGTAGGCGCGGTCGTGGAGACCCAGTACTTC.

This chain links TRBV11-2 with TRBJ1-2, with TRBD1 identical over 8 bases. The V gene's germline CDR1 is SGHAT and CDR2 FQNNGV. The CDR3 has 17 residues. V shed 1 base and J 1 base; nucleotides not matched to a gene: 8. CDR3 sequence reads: CASSLGSGTGDNYGYTF. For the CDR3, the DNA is TGTGCCAGCAGCTTAGGATCCGGGACAGGAGATAACTATGGCTACACCTTC.